The sequence of this T cell receptor beta chain was determined in a study of radiotherapy plus CTLA-4 blockade in lung cancer. Data came from immunoSEQ multiplex PCR; TCRdb stores just in-frame clones and leaves some out. The sample includes around 90,000 clones, under 90% seen only once; the top ten take 0.75% to 0.85%. Those with chemo-refractory metastatic non-small-cell lung cancer were treated with focal radiation combined with CTLA-4 blockade using ipilimumab. V was pared by 3 bases and J by 1 base, with 4 bases of the junction left unmatched. This CDR3 contains 15 residues. The germline gives CDR1 LNHDA, CDR2 SQIVND (reference sequence).

V gene TRBV19 combines with J gene TRBJ2-3, with 7 bases fitting TRBD1. This TCR was recovered from a human donor with non-small cell lung cancer who had stable disease on radiotherapy plus ipilimumab. This specimen was peripheral blood, taken from a patient treated with radiotherapy plus ipilimumab. The CDR3 reads CASSITGAGTDTQYF. In DNA form, the CDR3 reads TGTGCCAGTAGTATCACAGGGGCGGGCACAGATACGCAGTATTTT.